This record looks at one TCR beta chain sequence and its context. The method was immunoSEQ multiplex PCR; TCRdb's version includes in-frame clones alone and lacks a portion of them. The table includes roughly 290,000 clones, 70% to 90% detected once. The data originate from a study of blood T cell repertoires in COVID-19. The sequence was collected from a woman between 45 and 65 years old with active or convalescent COVID-19. The sample comprised peripheral blood.

CDR3: CASSPGPGGQQYF. CDR3 nucleotides: TGCGCCAGCAGCCCTGGACCCGGAGGGCAGCAGTACTTC. The rearrangement joins TRBV10-1 to TRBJ2-7; a weak D match, TRBD2 (6 bases). Deletions cut 6 bases from V and 8 bases from J, with 17 bases between. This CDR3 has 13 amino acids. The germline V gene has CDR1 WNHNN and CDR2 SYGVQD (reference sequence).